This T cell receptor beta chain was observed in a study of blood T cell repertoires in COVID-19. The CDR3 totals 11 residues. Trimming pared 11 bases from V and 5 bases from J, leaving 12 bases between. The germline gives CDR1 MNHEY, CDR2 SVGAGI. Authors' data handling: How many nucleated cells were present was estimated from reference gene primer amplification. Here immunoSEQ multiplex PCR was the method, and the copy in TCRdb shows in-frame clones only, minus some. V and J calls and clone size are given by that table; D and trimming were obtained from the DNA. Of approximately 270,000 clones listed, just under 90% are singletons.

The sequence derives from a woman younger than 45 with acute COVID-19. What was sequenced was PBMCs or T cells enriched from blood (not recorded which). This chain connects TRBV6-5 to TRBJ1-1; D may be TRBD1 (5 bases). Here the CDR3 reads CASRRGTEAFF. The CDR3 DNA sequence: TGTGCCTCAAGGCGGGGGACTGAAGCTTTCTTT.